Below are 31 T cell receptor beta chains sequenced from a single sample in a study of T cells in Graves' hyperthyroidism and ophthalmopathy (dated by TCRdb to about 2019). Libraries were made using multiplex PCR. This sample was sequenced with an Illumina HiSeq 2000. Amplification of TCR beta CDR3 regions was carried out from RNA transcripts. A first-round RT-PCR of the TCR CDR3 used the HTBI primer set with the Qiagen OneStep RT-PCR kit. TCRdb reprocessing: public reads trimmed at Q25 with fastp, clones called with MiXCR, in-frame beta chains kept. Rows are combined by CDR3 protein, so each entry shows the most common genes and DNA. A total of 500,000 or so distinct CDR3 sequences appear in this sample, under 20% of them only once. Approximately 15% of the sample belongs to the ten largest clones. Source material: blood. The receptors come from a woman aged 18-35 years with Graves' ophthalmopathy.

This clonotype appeared many times. The V call is TRBV7-2, the J call TRBJ1-1, with unresolved D. The CDR3 contains 15 residues. Germline assignment: CDR1 SGHTA and CDR2 FQGNSA. The V and J ends lost 2 bases and 4 bases respectively, with 14 bases between them. CDR3 amino acids: CASSLSKSRGTEAFF. In DNA form, the CDR3 reads TGTGCCAGCAGCTTATCGAAGTCTAGAGGCACTGAAGCTTTCTTT.

This clonotype was recorded many times. The CDR3 DNA sequence: TGTGCCAGCAGCCAGGGGACGGGGTCAAACACTGAAGCTTTCTTT. The encoded protein is CASSQGTGSNTEAFF. The gene calls are TRBV7-9 and TRBJ1-1, with D possibly being TRBD1 (6 bases). The germline gives CDR1 SEHNR, CDR2 FQNEAQ (reference sequence). This CDR3 is 15 amino acids long. The V end lost 5 bases, the J end lost 2 bases, and 15 bases lay between the germline ends.

The sample holds many counts of this clonotype. This chain joins TRBV27 and TRBJ1-3; tentative D call: TRBD1 (6 bases). The CDR3 runs 15 residues. Germline V gene data show CDR1 as MNHEY and CDR2 as SMNVEV (reference sequence). The V end lost 0 bases, the J end lost 6 bases, and 12 bases lay between the germline ends. The CDR3 region is CASSLSAGAVNTIYF. The CDR3 DNA follows: TGTGCCAGCAGTTTATCAGCGGGGGCTGTAAACACCATATATTTT.

This clonotype showed up just once. The chain links TRBV6-1 to TRBJ1-1, with 7 bases fitting TRBD1. CDR1 MNHNS and CDR2 SASEGT come from the germline V gene. The V segment lost 6 bases and the J segment 10 bases; nucleotides outside the gene matches: 14. The CDR3 is made up of 14 amino acids. The CDR3 region is CASSRPDRALRAFF. In nucleotides, the CDR3 is TGTGCCAGCAGCCGACCAGACAGGGCTTTACGAGCTTTCTTT.

The rearrangement joins TRBV7-8 to TRBJ2-7, with D hard to call. The CDR3 spans 14 residues. In germline, CDR1 is SGHVS, CDR2 FQNEAQ. Between the trimmed V and J ends, which lost 2 bases and 1 base, there was a span of 9 bases. CDR3 sequence (DNA): TGTGCCAGCAGCTTAAACCTATTATCCTACGAGCAGTACTTC. Translating gives CASSLNLLSYEQYF.

This clonotype occurred a few times. This chain connects TRBV5-1 to TRBJ2-1, with D perhaps TRBD1 (5 bases). The CDR3 sequence is 14 residues long. Germline V gene sequence: CDR1 SGHRS, CDR2 YFSETQ. Trimming stripped 2 bases from V and 2 bases from J, with 8 bases between. As DNA, the CDR3 is TGCGCCAGCAGCTTTGACAGACCCTACAATGAGCAGTTCTTC. Its protein product is CASSFDRPYNEQFF.

This clonotype came up many times. The V call is TRBV7-3, the J call TRBJ2-1; 7 bases agree with TRBD1. From germline, CDR1 is SGHTA and CDR2 FQGTGA. The CDR3 has 15 amino acids. V shed 5 bases and J 5 bases; nucleotides not matched to a gene: 9. CDR3 nucleotides: TGTGCCAGCAGCCAGTCCGGGACAGAAGACAATGAGCAGTTCTTC. This sequence encodes CASSQSGTEDNEQFF.

The CDR3 bases are TGCAGTGCTAGAGGTGGGCAGGGCAATGACGAGCGGCCCCAGCATTTT. It encodes CSARGGQGNDERPQHF. The chain employs TRBV20-1 and TRBJ1-5, with D possibly matching TRBD1 (5 bases). The CDR3 contains 16 residues. Trimming removed 1 base from V and 9 bases from J, with 22 bases in between. Germline CDR1 DFQATT, CDR2 SNEGSKA (reference sequence).

The V gene is TRBV4-2, the J gene TRBJ1-2; no firm D call. V lost 4 bases, J lost 5 bases, and 11 bases lay in between. Germline V gene sequence: CDR1 LGHNA, CDR2 YNFKEQ. This CDR3 spans 13 amino acids. CDR3 region: CASSRSDQYGYTF. The CDR3 DNA reads TGTGCCAGCAGCCGCAGCGATCAATATGGCTACACCTTC.

This clonotype was seen ten or more times. The CDR3 sequence: CASSPSERTDTQYF. In nucleotides, the CDR3 is TGTGCCAGCAGCCCCTCGGAACGTACAGATACGCAGTATTTT. The rearrangement links TRBV3-1 to TRBJ2-3; D is uncertain. V lost 4 bases and J 3 bases, leaving 11 bases between the germline ends. Germline V lookup: CDR1 LGHDT, CDR2 YNNKEL (reference sequence). This CDR3 is 14 amino acids long.

This clonotype turned up a few times. The chain is built from TRBV18 and TRBJ2-5; possible D gene TRBD1, 5 bases. The germline V gene encodes CDR1 KGHSH and CDR2 LQKENI. Trimming removed 3 bases from V and 2 bases from J, with 10 bases in between. The CDR3 runs to 14 residues. The CDR3 here is CASSPPGIQETQYF. The CDR3 nucleotides read TGTGCCAGCTCACCGCCAGGGATTCAAGAGACCCAGTACTTC.

The chain is built from TRBV20-1 and TRBJ2-5; 10 bases agree with TRBD2. Germline V gene lookup returns CDR1 DFQATT and CDR2 SNEGSKA (reference sequence). Trimming at V came to 3 bases and at J to 3 bases, leaving 4 bases not matched to a gene. The CDR3 has 14 residues. Here the CDR3 reads CSASQREGEETQYF. The CDR3, as DNA: TGCAGTGCTAGTCAGCGGGAGGGAGAAGAGACCCAGTACTTC.

This clonotype appeared a few times. The V call is TRBV30, the J call TRBJ2-6; 9 bases are a match to TRBD1. Trimming cost V 5 bases and J 3 bases; bases outside gene matches: 11. Germline V gene data show CDR1 as GTSNPN and CDR2 as SVGIG (reference sequence). The CDR3 is 17 amino acids. The CDR3 sequence: CAWEGWDRVFGANVLTF. The DNA of the CDR3 is TGTGCCTGGGAAGGGTGGGACAGGGTCTTTGGGGCCAACGTCCTGACTTTC.

This clonotype was seen repeatedly, ten times or more. This rearrangement joins TRBV11-1 to TRBJ1-2, with D uncertain. The germline CDR1 and CDR2 sequences are SGHAT and FQDESV (reference sequence). This CDR3 is 14 amino acids long. The V and J ends lost 5 bases and 5 bases respectively, with 15 bases between them. DNA for the CDR3: TGTGCCAGCAGCCCCAGAGGCGGGGAGTATGGCTACACCTTC. Its translation: CASSPRGGEYGYTF.

Ten or more counts support this clonotype. This sequence joins TRBV11-2 and TRBJ2-2, with 12 bases identical to TRBD2. CDR3 length equals 16 residues. J lost 7 bases, V lost 4 bases, and 7 bases had no gene match. CDR1 is SGHAT, CDR2 FQNNGV, per germline. The CDR3 reads CASSSLAGGPGGELFF. The CDR3 nucleotides read TGTGCCAGCAGCTCGCTAGCGGGAGGGCCCGGCGGGGAGCTGTTTTTT.

This clonotype was counted between two and nine times. J is TRBJ2-7 and V is TRBV5-1; no clear D. CDR3 length: 13 amino acids. The V gene's germline CDR1 is SGHRS and CDR2 YFSETQ. The V end was cut by 2 bases, the J end by 4 bases, with 10 bases between. The CDR3 DNA is TGCGCCAGCAGCTTCACTGCCGAATACGAGCAGTACTTC. Translated, it gives CASSFTAEYEQYF.

This clonotype was observed at least ten times. The chain links TRBV7-2 to TRBJ1-1; TRBD1 might be the D (5 bases). The CDR3 has 13 residues. Germline V lookup: CDR1 SGHTA, CDR2 FQGNSA. The germline V and J ends were trimmed by 0 bases and 10 bases, with 12 bases remaining between them. The DNA for the CDR3 is TGTGCCAGCAGCTTAGCAGGGGACCAGCTAGCTTTCTTT. It is translated as CASSLAGDQLAFF. Looking up the rest from reference TRBV7-2 and TRBJ1-1 gives the full variable domain: GAGVSQSPSNKVTEKGKDVELRCDPISGHTALYWYRQSLGQGLEFLIYFQGNSAPDKSGLPSDRFSAERTGGSVSTLTIQRTQQEDSAVYLCASSLAGDQLAFFGQGTRLTVV.

The rearrangement links TRBV2 to TRBJ1-1, with 9 bases lining up with TRBD1. Germline values: CDR1 SNHLY, CDR2 FYNNEI. V shed 6 bases, J shed 1 base, and the junction held 6 bases outside the gene matches. CDR3 length equals 15 residues. The CDR3 region is CASRGEQGANTEAFF. The DNA of the CDR3 is TGTGCCAGCAGGGGAGAACAGGGGGCGAACACTGAAGCTTTCTTT.

CDR3 in amino acids: CASRAGTGSNYGYTF. CDR3 in DNA: TGTGCCAGCAGGGCCGGGACAGGGAGTAACTATGGCTACACCTTC. The rearrangement links TRBV2 to TRBJ1-2; 9 nucleotides agree with TRBD1. J lost 1 base, V lost 6 bases, and 6 bases had no gene match. The CDR3 covers 15 residues. Germline CDR1 SNHLY, CDR2 FYNNEI.

This chain links TRBV20-1 with TRBJ1-2; no clear D gene. Germline V gene sequence: CDR1 DFQATT, CDR2 SNEGSKA (reference sequence). Trimming took 0 bases from V and 4 from J, leaving 18 bases between them. The CDR3 runs 16 residues. The CDR3 sequence: CSARDPAQPKGYGYTF. The CDR3 DNA sequence: TGCAGTGCTAGAGATCCCGCTCAGCCGAAGGGCTATGGCTACACCTTC.

This clonotype was counted once. Just one base apart from a much larger clone, this may be a read error. The J gene is TRBJ1-5, the V gene TRBV2; D is perhaps TRBD1 (5 bases). The CDR3 consists of 12 residues. CDR1 and CDR2 from the germline V gene are SNHLY and FYNNEI. CDR3 coding DNA: TGTGCCAGCAGCAAAGGGGAACAGCCCCAGGATTTT. Translating it yields CASSKGEQPQDF.

This clonotype was seen only a few times. This sequence joins TRBV29-1 and TRBJ2-5; D might be TRBD2 (7 bases). The ends were cut back, 6 bases at V and 4 bases at J, with 18 bases in the middle. This CDR3 comprises 14 residues. From germline, CDR1 is SQVTM and CDR2 ANQGSEA. The CDR3 DNA follows: TGCAGCGTGGAGGGGGGGGCCCTCAGAGAGACCCAGTACTTC. It yields the protein CSVEGGALRETQYF.

There are many counts of this clonotype. V usage is TRBV20-1 and J usage is TRBJ1-1; 7 nucleotides line up with TRBD1. This CDR3 has 15 amino acids. Unmatched junction bases numbered 14, after V lost 6 bases and J lost 4 bases. Germline V gives CDR1 DFQATT, CDR2 SNEGSKA (reference sequence). The CDR3 sequence is CSAQPPGQRSTEAFF. CDR3 nucleotide sequence: TGCAGTGCACAGCCCCCGGGACAGAGGAGCACTGAAGCTTTCTTT.

This clonotype has more than one count but fewer than ten. The rearrangement links TRBV5-5 to TRBJ1-1, with a tentative D call TRBD1 (6 bases). With 3 bases removed from V and 2 bases from J, the gap between germline ends came to 8 bases. The CDR3 is made up of 13 amino acids. Germline CDR1 is SGHKS and CDR2 is YYEKEE (reference sequence). The CDR3 bases are TGTGCCAGCAGCTGGGACATAAACACTGAAGCTTTCTTT. As protein: CASSWDINTEAFF.

The chain has TRBV20-1 and TRBJ1-2, with TRBD1 matching over 9 bases. This CDR3 has 11 amino acids. The germline V gene encodes CDR1 DFQATT and CDR2 SNEGSKA (reference sequence). The DNA for the CDR3 is TGCGCTCAGACAGGGGGCTATGGCTACACCTTC. Encoded protein: CAQTGGYGYTF.

This clonotype appeared many times. The chain links TRBV20-1 to TRBJ1-1, with D maybe TRBD1 (5 bases). V was trimmed by 6 bases and J by 6 bases, leaving 17 bases between them. Germline V CDR1 and CDR2: DFQATT, SNEGSKA (reference sequence). The CDR3 is 13 amino acids. CDR3 region: CSAAGAFGPEAFF. The CDR3 nucleotides read TGCAGTGCCGCTGGGGCCTTTGGGCCTGAAGCTTTCTTT.

The V call is TRBV6-1, the J call TRBJ1-1, with D possibly matching TRBD1 (5 bases). V shed 1 base and J shed 9 bases, with 9 bases lying between them. The CDR3 contains 12 residues. From germline, CDR1 is MNHNS and CDR2 SASEGT. The CDR3 spells CASSEGVGQAFF. The CDR3 DNA reads TGTGCCAGCAGTGAAGGAGTGGGGCAAGCTTTCTTT.

The chain carries TRBV5-5 and TRBJ2-1, with D unresolved. The germline V gene encodes CDR1 SGHKS and CDR2 YYEKEE (reference sequence). V lost 0 bases and J 5 bases, leaving 12 bases between the germline ends. CDR3 length: 15 residues. In DNA, the CDR3 is TGTGCCAGCAGCTTGGTAGGTCGGGTACACAATGAGCAGTTCTTC. The encoded protein is CASSLVGRVHNEQFF.

This clonotype came up many times. V is TRBV6-1 and J is TRBJ1-1, with 8 nucleotides matching TRBD1. V dropped 6 bases and J dropped 0; count of bases not matched to a gene: 9. This CDR3 region has 16 residues. Germline CDR1 and CDR2: MNHNS and SASEGT. The CDR3 is CASSSRTGIMNTEAFF. For the CDR3, the DNA is TGTGCCAGCAGCAGCCGGACAGGGATTATGAACACTGAAGCTTTCTTT.

Many counts were recorded for this clonotype. The J gene is TRBJ1-4, the V gene TRBV18; possibly TRBD1 for D (6 bases). The CDR3 has 16 amino acids. The germline V gene encodes CDR1 KGHSH and CDR2 LQKENI. Trimming stripped 4 bases from V and 0 bases from J, with 12 bases between. In DNA form, the CDR3 reads TGTGCCAGCTCACACACAGGGACATCAACTAATGAAAAACTGTTTTTT. This translates into CASSHTGTSTNEKLFF.

This chain joins TRBV9 and TRBJ2-5, with a tentative D call TRBD2 (5 bases). V lost 0 bases, J lost 5 bases, and 8 bases lay in between. The CDR3 is made up of 13 amino acids. Germline values: CDR1 SGDLS, CDR2 YYNGEE. CDR3 protein: CASSVAGLETQYF. CDR3 DNA sequence: TGTGCCAGCAGCGTAGCGGGGTTGGAGACCCAGTACTTC.